The rows below give T cell receptor beta chains drawn from one sample of a study of blood T cell repertoires in COVID-19. Generated by immunoSEQ multiplex PCR, the TCRdb table keeps only in-frame clones and is missing some. The table records tens of thousands of clones, more than 85% of them present only once. The sequenced material came from peripheral blood. The source of these receptors is a man aged 50 to 60 with active COVID-19. Both conserved end residues are part of each CDR3. Each record gives: V gene, CDR3 length, J gene, D gene, clone size, CDR3 protein, CDR3 DNA. A D gene is named only where the DNA matches it firmly. Size tells how often a clone was seen (once, few, many) or the class of an expanded clone, and some rows leave it out.

>TRBV29-1|14|TRBJ1-2|TRBD1|-
CSVETGGTGYGYTF
TGCAGCGTTGAGACAGGGGGCACGGGCTATGGCTACACCTTC
>TRBV4-1|17|TRBJ2-1|TRBD2|once
CASSHGLAGSSYNEQFF
TGCGCCAGCAGCCACGGACTAGCGGGGAGCTCCTACAATGAGCAGTTCTTC
>TRBV28|13|TRBJ1-5|TRBD1|-
CATSQGSNQPQHF
TGTGCCACCTCACAGGGGAGCAATCAGCCCCAGCATTTT
>TRBV2|14|TRBJ1-2|-|few
CASSAETDNYGYTF
TGTGCCAGCAGTGCCGAGACAGATAACTATGGCTACACCTTC
>TRBV7-6|20|TRBJ2-6|TRBD1|once
CASSLGPRTGGTRGANVLTF
TGTGCCAGCAGCTTAGGTCCCAGGACAGGGGGGACCCGTGGGGCCAACGTCCTGACTTTC
>TRBV7-2|13|TRBJ1-2|-|once
CASRTLRGDGYTF
TGTGCCAGCAGAACGCTTCGGGGTGATGGCTACACCTTC
>TRBV5-6|15|TRBJ1-4|-|-
CASRRGPTTNEKLFF
TGTGCCAGCAGGAGAGGGCCCACAACTAATGAAAAACTGTTTTTT
>TRBV11-2|18|TRBJ2-1|TRBD1|-
CASSLLFPNRGPYNEQFF
TGTGCCAGCAGCTTACTTTTTCCGAACAGGGGGCCTTACAATGAGCAGTTCTTC
>TRBV4-1|13|TRBJ2-1|TRBD2|-
CASSRTSGNEQFF
TGCGCCAGCAGCCGCACTAGCGGGAATGAGCAGTTCTTC
>TRBV11-2|17|TRBJ2-7|-|-
CASSLEAGLRWGLEQYF
TGTGCCAGCAGCTTAGAGGCAGGGTTACGATGGGGTCTCGAGCAGTACTTC
>TRBV7-2|13|TRBJ1-1|-|-
CASSSQGYTEAFF
TGTGCCAGCAGCTCTCAGGGATACACTGAAGCTTTCTTT
>TRBV19|13|TRBJ1-2|-|-
CASSIDYVSGYTF
TGTGCCAGTAGTATCGACTATGTAAGCGGCTACACCTTC
>TRBV11-2|14|TRBJ2-3|TRBD2|-
CASSPTRVGLAQYF
TGTGCCAGCAGCCCCACAAGAGTGGGACTAGCGCAGTATTTT
>TRBV29-1|13|TRBJ2-7|TRBD2|-
CSVVAGGLYEQYF
TGCAGCGTTGTAGCGGGGGGATTATACGAGCAGTACTTC
>TRBV27|14|TRBJ2-2|-|-
CASSRTVNTGELFF
TGTGCCAGCAGTAGGACAGTGAACACCGGGGAGCTGTTTTTT
>TRBV5-1|16|TRBJ2-3|TRBD2|-
CASSYQAGAPTDTQYF
TGCGCCAGCAGCTACCAAGCGGGAGCCCCCACAGATACGCAGTATTTT
>TRBV16|14|TRBJ1-2|-|-
CASSQKQANYGYTF
TGTGCCAGCAGCCAAAAACAGGCTAACTATGGCTACACCTTC
>TRBV10-3|12|TRBJ1-1|-|-
CAMGREGTEAFF
TGTGCCATGGGAAGGGAGGGGACTGAAGCTTTCTTT
>TRBV30|16|TRBJ1-6|TRBD1|-
CAWSEKTGQSNSPLHF
TGTGCCTGGAGTGAAAAAACGGGACAGTCTAATTCACCCCTCCACTTT
>TRBV5-8|14|TRBJ2-1|TRBD2|-
CASSLRGLDNEQFF
TGTGCCAGCAGCTTGCGGGGACTAGACAATGAGCAGTTCTTC
>TRBV9|16|TRBJ1-4|TRBD1|once
CASSVSTGGWHEKLFF
TGTGCCAGCAGCGTTTCGACAGGGGGCTGGCATGAAAAACTGTTTTTT
>TRBV15|15|TRBJ2-1|-|-
CATSRDPPGHYEQFF
TGTGCCACCAGCAGAGATCCCCCAGGACATTACGAGCAGTTCTTC
>TRBV29-1|13|TRBJ2-2|-|-
CSADSTNTGELFF
TGCAGCGCGGACAGTACGAACACCGGGGAGCTGTTTTTT
>TRBV6-2/TRBV6-3|13|TRBJ2-7|-|-
CASSYPQMREQYF
TGTGCCAGCAGTTACCCACAAATGCGGGAGCAGTACTTC
>TRBV11-3|15|TRBJ2-1|-|-
CASSPRGAGRNEQFF
TGTGCCAGCAGCCCGAGAGGGGCAGGGAGGAATGAGCAGTTCTTC
>TRBV13|14|TRBJ1-2|TRBD1|-
CASSPGTGNYGYTF
TGTGCCAGCAGCCCAGGGACAGGGAACTATGGCTACACCTTC
>TRBV28|18|TRBJ2-1|TRBD1|-
CASPPGTGGAMYYNEQFF
TGTGCCAGCCCCCCCGGGACAGGGGGCGCAATGTATTACAATGAGCAGTTCTTC
>TRBV6-1|18|TRBJ1-5|TRBD1|-
CASSGMTGGLYSNQPQHF
TGTGCCAGCAGTGGCATGACAGGGGGCCTTTATAGCAATCAGCCCCAGCATTTT
>TRBV7-2|13|TRBJ1-5|-|-
CASSFPGNQPQHF
TGTGCCAGCAGCTTTCCAGGGAATCAGCCCCAGCATTTT
>TRBV13|14|TRBJ1-6|-|-
CASSLAQGRSPLHF
TGTGCCAGCAGCCTCGCACAGGGCCGGTCACCCCTCCACTTT
>TRBV18|16|TRBJ1-6|TRBD1|-
CASSERQGINGSPLHF
TGTGCCAGCTCAGAGAGACAGGGAATCAATGGATCACCCCTCCACTTT
>TRBV10-2|13|TRBJ2-1|TRBD2|-
CASQTSGGNEQFF
TGCGCCAGCCAGACTAGCGGGGGCAATGAGCAGTTCTTC
>TRBV12-5|17|TRBJ2-2|TRBD2|-
CASGLGTSGRNTGELFF
TGTGCTAGTGGTTTGGGGACTAGCGGGAGGAACACCGGGGAGCTGTTTTTT
>TRBV9|17|TRBJ2-1|-|-
CASSPNPGHEYYNEQFF
TGTGCCAGCAGCCCTAACCCGGGACACGAATATTACAATGAGCAGTTCTTC
>TRBV3-1/TRBV3-2|17|TRBJ2-5|TRBD2|-
CASSPTPLAGGVKTQYF
TGTGCCAGCAGCCCCACCCCCCTAGCGGGGGGTGTGAAGACCCAGTACTTC
>TRBV6-5|14|TRBJ2-2|-|few
CASRTPGVTGELFF
TGTGCCAGCAGAACCCCCGGGGTCACCGGGGAGCTGTTTTTT
>TRBV2|15|TRBJ1-2|TRBD1|-
CASRINQGENYGYTF
TGTGCCAGCAGGATAAACCAGGGGGAGAACTATGGCTACACCTTC
>TRBV15|15|TRBJ2-7|TRBD1|-
CATSRRRQGPNEQYF
TGTGCCACCAGCAGAAGAAGACAGGGTCCTAATGAGCAGTACTTC
>TRBV3-1/TRBV3-2|17|TRBJ2-1|-|-
CASSQELKVGADNEQFF
TGTGCCAGCAGCCAAGAATTAAAGGTAGGGGCAGACAATGAGCAGTTCTTC
>TRBV7-8|14|TRBJ1-1|TRBD1|-
CASSRDRGLEMAFF
TGTGCCAGCAGCCGAGACAGGGGGCTTGAGATGGCTTTCTTT
>TRBV25-1|15|TRBJ1-1|TRBD1|-
CASSGRTGGGTEAFF
TGTGCCAGCAGTGGGCGGACAGGGGGTGGCACTGAAGCTTTCTTT
>TRBV30|11|TRBJ2-7|-|-
CAFSRVEGQYF
TGTGCCTTCTCCCGGGTCGAGGGCCAGTACTTC
>TRBV5-1|15|TRBJ1-4|-|-
CASSFGQTINEKLFF
TGCGCCAGCAGCTTCGGACAGACAATTAATGAAAAACTGTTTTTT
>TRBV11-1|15|TRBJ2-1|TRBD2|-
CASSPIWQARTSQFF
TGTGCCAGCAGCCCCATATGGCAGGCCCGGACTAGTCAGTTCTTC